Listed below are T cell receptor beta chains from one sample, sequenced in a study of vaccination effects on CD4 cells after COVID-19. Profiling relied on immunoSEQ multiplex PCR, and the TCRdb table lists in-frame clones only, not all of them. The sample contains tens of thousands of clones, around 80% of which appear only once. Antigens for these TCRs are unknown. Here the sequenced sample was CD4+ T cells from PBMCs cultured without peptide, taken after COVID-19 vaccination. These receptors were collected from a human donor who had a prior SARS-CoV-2 infection. CDR3s leave out the opening cysteine and the closing phenylalanine or tryptophan.

v_call	cdr3_aa
TRBV5-1	ASSIGQGATDTQY
TRBV10-3	AISEWGSLADTQY
TRBV7-3	ASSPGGVSTDTQY
TRBV29-1	SVPRGSLAGETQY
TRBV2	ATRLQVQNTEAF
TRBV23-1	ASRNRRRGLRYGYT
TRBV6-1	ASSENGGETQY
TRBV7-2	ASSFRRTETQY
TRBV19	ASSLTGRDSGNTIY
TRBV5-4	ASSPRNQYEQY